Each of the 27 T cell receptor beta chains below was sequenced from the same sample in a study of cytomegalovirus exposure and HLA in healthy donors. 13 Jbeta primers and 60 Vbeta primers were used for the PCR. Produced via immunoSEQ multiplex PCR; TCRdb's table is partial and in-frame only. This repertoire shows under 110,000 clones, roughly 80% found once; its top ten account for roughly 3.4%. The sequenced sample was PBMCs. Receptors originate from a man aged 60-69 years in good health and CMV-seronegative.

V is TRBV7-2 and J is TRBJ1-4; 7 bases line up with TRBD1. This CDR3 contains 15 residues. Germline V CDR1 and CDR2: SGHTA, FQGNSA. V shed 5 bases and J 7 bases; nucleotides not matched to a gene: 10. CDR3 region: CASSPSSTGPEKLFF. As DNA, the CDR3 is TGTGCCAGCAGCCCCAGTTCGACAGGGCCTGAAAAACTGTTTTTT.

V and J are TRBV5-5 and TRBJ1-1, with D perhaps TRBD1 (6 bases). Germline V lookup: CDR1 SGHKS, CDR2 YYEKEE (reference sequence). V gave up 4 bases and J gave up 4 bases, with 17 bases separating them. The CDR3 covers 15 residues. CDR3 in amino acids: CASSPRTVGSTEAFF. The CDR3 DNA sequence: TGTGCCAGCAGCCCCCGGACAGTTGGTTCCACTGAAGCTTTCTTT.

The chain recombines TRBV28 with TRBJ2-3; perhaps TRBD2 as D (7 bases). The ends were cut back, 4 bases at V and 5 bases at J, with 28 bases in the middle. Germline V CDR1 and CDR2: MDHEN, SYDVKM. This CDR3 region has 19 residues. In nucleotides, the CDR3 is TGTGCCAGCAGTTCGACGATCCCGGAAGGGGGGGGAAAGGTAGATACGCAGTATTTT. Amino acids: CASSSTIPEGGGKVDTQYF. Variable domain in full (rest from reference TRBV28 and TRBJ2-3): DVKVTQSSRYLVKRTGEKVFLECVQDMDHENMFWYRQDPGLGLRLIYFSYDVKMKEKGDIPEGYSVSREKKERFSLILESASTNQTSMYLCASSSTIPEGGGKVDTQYFGPGTRLTVL.

The table lists this clone with a count of one. The chain is built from TRBV10-3 and TRBJ1-2, with D possibly TRBD1 on 5 matching bases. Germline V CDR1 and CDR2: ENHRY, SYGVKD. The V end lost 8 bases, the J end lost 5 bases, and 15 bases lay between the germline ends. The CDR3 covers 13 residues. CDR3 region: CAIGGGVGYGYTF. In DNA form, the CDR3 reads TGTGCCATCGGGGGAGGAGTGGGTTATGGCTACACCTTC.

This clone was seen once. This chain connects TRBV19 to TRBJ2-3; a weak D match, TRBD2 (7 bases). V lost 9 bases and J 5 bases, leaving 15 bases between the germline ends. The CDR3 extends over 13 amino acids. Germline V CDR1 and CDR2: LNHDA, SQIVND (reference sequence). The CDR3 bases are TGTGCCAGCGGGGGGCCACTCAAAGATACGCAGTATTTT. Translated: CASGGPLKDTQYF. The full variable domain, its missing parts supplied by reference TRBV19 and TRBJ2-3, is DGGITQSPKYLFRKEGQNVTLSCEQNLNHDAMYWYRQDPGQGLRLIYYSQIVNDFQKGDIAEGYSVSREKKESFPLTVTSAQKNPTAFYLCASGGPLKDTQYFGPGTRLTVL.

V usage is TRBV18 and J usage is TRBJ2-7; tentative D call: TRBD1 (6 bases). CDR1 is KGHSH, CDR2 LQKENI, per germline. V lost 2 bases, J lost 7 bases, and 18 bases lay in between. The CDR3 contains 15 residues. CDR3 residues: CASSPNPGDIREQYF. The CDR3 DNA is TGTGCCAGCTCACCAAACCCAGGGGACATCAGGGAGCAGTACTTC.

The rearrangement uses TRBV5-1 and TRBJ2-2; D call uncertain. V lost 0 bases, J lost 1 base, and 4 bases lay in between. There are 14 residues in the CDR3. Germline lookup yields CDR1 SGHRS and CDR2 YFSETQ. This chain's CDR3 is CASSLAVNTGELFF. The CDR3 DNA sequence: TGCGCCAGCAGCTTGGCGGTGAACACCGGGGAGCTGTTTTTT.

This clone was found once. The chain joins TRBV5-4 to TRBJ1-1; D is unresolved. V dropped 3 bases and J dropped 2 bases, with 8 bases sitting between them. CDR1 SGHNT and CDR2 YYREEE come from the germline V gene (reference sequence). The CDR3 covers 13 residues. CDR3 sequence (DNA): TGTGCCAGCAGCTCGGGATTTAACACTGAAGCTTTCTTT. This codes for CASSSGFNTEAFF.

This clone has a handful of counts. The chain employs TRBV12-1 and TRBJ2-7; TRBD2 is the table's D call, not checked against the DNA. TRBV12-1 is a documented pseudogene. The CDR3 has 10 residues. CDR3 residues: CASSGLEQYV. CDR3 sequence (DNA): TGTGCCAGCAGTGGTTTGGAGCAGTACGTC.

This clone appeared a few times. The chain uses TRBV5-4 and TRBJ1-2; 7 nucleotides line up with TRBD1. The V gene end was trimmed by 3 bases and the J gene end by 3 bases; junction bases not matched to a gene: 8. Germline V gene sequence: CDR1 SGHNT, CDR2 YYREEE (reference sequence). CDR3 length: 15 residues. CDR3 bases: TGTGCCAGCAGCTCCGGCGGACAGGCAGACTATGGCTACACCTTC. It codes for CASSSGGQADYGYTF.

V is TRBV6-1 and J is TRBJ1-5; no firm D call. Trimming shortened V by 4 bases and J by 0 bases, and 7 bases separated the two germline ends. Germline V gene data show CDR1 as MNHNS and CDR2 as SASEGT. The CDR3 runs to 14 residues. CDR3 sequence reads: CASSGEGSNQPQHF. CDR3 DNA sequence: TGTGCCAGCAGTGGGGAGGGTAGCAATCAGCCCCAGCATTTT.

The DNA for the CDR3 is TGTGCCAGCAGCTCGGGACTAGCGGGGGCTCGCACAGATACGCAGTATTTT. It translates to CASSSGLAGARTDTQYF. The chain uses TRBV7-9 and TRBJ2-3; 14 bases agree with TRBD2. The V and J ends lost 4 bases and 1 base, in that order; junction bases with no gene match: 4. The CDR3 is 17 amino acids. Germline values: CDR1 SEHNR, CDR2 FQNEAQ (reference sequence).

This clone has just a few counts. The chain's CDR3 is CASSLTGGETDTQYF. DNA for the CDR3: TGTGCCAGCAGCTTAACGGGGGGCGAAACAGATACGCAGTATTTT. The rearrangement joins TRBV7-2 to TRBJ2-3; maybe TRBD2 (7 bases). CDR1 is SGHTA and CDR2 is FQGNSA in the germline V gene. Trimming stripped 2 bases from V and 3 bases from J, with 12 bases between. CDR3 length: 15 amino acids.

The chain couples TRBV23-1 to TRBJ1-5; unclear D gene. TRBV23-1 is designated an ORF whose function remains uncertain. The CDR3 runs to 14 residues. Trimming took off 1 base at V and 6 bases at J, with 10 bases between the two ends. The CDR3 loop reads CASSQLDRGQPQHF. The CDR3 nucleotides are TGCGCCAGCAGTCAATTAGATCGGGGTCAGCCCCAGCATTTT.

The gene calls are TRBV5-1 and TRBJ1-4, with TRBD1 matching over 7 bases. With V trimmed by 6 bases and J by 8 bases, 7 bases remained unmatched. This CDR3 contains 13 residues. Germline V gene data show CDR1 as SGHRS and CDR2 as YFSETQ. CDR3 protein: CASTRTGSEKLFF. The CDR3 DNA reads as TGCGCCAGCACACGGACAGGTTCGGAAAAACTGTTTTTT.

The chain links TRBV5-6 to TRBJ2-7; 9 bases are a match to TRBD1. This CDR3 spans 15 amino acids. Germline-derived CDR1 and CDR2 are SGHDT and YYEEEE. The V gene end was trimmed by 2 bases and the J gene end by 2 bases; junction bases not matched to a gene: 5. CDR3 in DNA: TGTGCCAGCAGCTTTTCCGGGACAGGGCCCTACGAGCAGTACTTC. Translated, it gives CASSFSGTGPYEQYF.

This rearrangement joins TRBV6-6 to TRBJ1-6; 8 bases map to TRBD1. The CDR3 is 16 residues long. Germline V lookup: CDR1 MNHNY, CDR2 SVGAGI (reference sequence). J gave up 0 bases and V 5 bases, and 3 bases lay outside the gene matches. In DNA, the CDR3 is TGTGCCAGCAGTCAAACAGGGGGCTCCTATAATTCACCCCTCCACTTT. It specifies CASSQTGGSYNSPLHF.

The V gene is TRBV5-1, the J gene TRBJ2-3, with a possible D match to TRBD2 (6 bases). Germline loops: CDR1 SGHRS, CDR2 YFSETQ. The V end lost 0 bases, the J end lost 4 bases, and 15 bases lay between the germline ends. The CDR3 totals 16 residues. As DNA, the CDR3 is TGCGCCAGCAGCTTGGCCCCAGGAGGGGTGGCAGATACGCAGTATTTT. Translating it yields CASSLAPGGVADTQYF.

The chain has TRBV5-1 and TRBJ2-6; 10 bases agree with TRBD1. There are 15 residues in the CDR3. The J segment lost 2 bases and the V segment lost 7 bases, leaving 3 bases of the junction unmatched. Germline loops: CDR1 SGHRS, CDR2 YFSETQ. The CDR3 sequence: CASGGQGAGANVLTF. The CDR3 DNA reads TGCGCCAGCGGAGGACAGGGGGCTGGGGCCAACGTCCTGACTTTC.

The chain couples TRBV6-1 to TRBJ1-2, with D perhaps matching TRBD1 (6 bases). Germline V gene sequence: CDR1 MNHNS, CDR2 SASEGT. The CDR3 runs 12 residues. V lost 7 bases and J 5 bases, leaving 11 bases between the germline ends. The CDR3 here is CASKRTGYGYTF. CDR3 DNA: TGTGCCAGCAAGCGAACAGGGTATGGCTACACCTTC.

This chain joins TRBV30 and TRBJ1-2; D ambiguous. V was cut by 4 bases and J by 2 bases, with 14 bases left in between. Germline V gene lookup returns CDR1 GTSNPN and CDR2 SVGIG (reference sequence). CDR3 length equals 14 residues. CDR3 region: CAWNPLGRNYGYTF. CDR3 sequence (DNA): TGTGCCTGGAACCCTCTGGGGAGAAACTATGGCTACACCTTC. Combining the CDR3 with reference TRBV30 and TRBJ1-2 gives the whole variable domain SQTIHQWPATLVQPVGSPLSLECTVEGTSNPNLYWYRQAAGRGLQLLFYSVGIGQISSEVPQNLSASRPQDRQFILSSKKLLLSDSGFYLCAWNPLGRNYGYTFGSGTRLTVV.

The chain carries TRBV18 and TRBJ2-7, with TRBD1 as a possible D gene (6 bases). The ends were cut back, 3 bases at V and 2 bases at J, with 14 bases in the middle. Germline assignment: CDR1 KGHSH and CDR2 LQKENI. This CDR3 region has 15 residues. The chain's CDR3 is CASSPLRDTTYEQYF. CDR3 nucleotide sequence: TGTGCCAGCTCACCGCTCCGGGACACCACCTACGAGCAGTACTTC.

V and J are TRBV5-1 and TRBJ2-2, with D possibly TRBD2 on 5 matching bases. This CDR3 spans 15 amino acids. Germline lookup yields CDR1 SGHRS and CDR2 YFSETQ. V was clipped by 0 bases and J by 7 bases, with 13 bases between them. CDR3 sequence: CASSLGGSPGGELFF. CDR3 in DNA: TGCGCCAGCAGCTTGGGAGGGTCACCGGGCGGGGAGCTGTTTTTT.

The genes are TRBV7-2 and TRBJ1-6; 10 nucleotides match TRBD1. The length of the CDR3 is 15 residues. Germline values: CDR1 SGHTA, CDR2 FQGNSA. With V trimmed by 4 bases and J by 10 bases, 7 bases remained unmatched. Here the CDR3 reads CASSSLRDRGSPLHF. CDR3 nucleotides: TGTGCCAGCAGCTCGCTCCGGGACAGGGGATCACCCCTCCACTTT. Full variable domain (rest looked up from reference TRBV7-2 and TRBJ1-6): GAGVSQSPSNKVTEKGKDVELRCDPISGHTALYWYRQSLGQGLEFLIYFQGNSAPDKSGLPSDRFSAERTGGSVSTLTIQRTQQEDSAVYLCASSSLRDRGSPLHFGNGTRLTVT.

This rearrangement joins TRBV27 to TRBJ2-6; no reliable D call. This CDR3 has 12 amino acids. Germline-derived CDR1 and CDR2 are MNHEY and SMNVEV (reference sequence). V was trimmed by 4 bases and J by 6 bases, leaving 4 bases between them. The CDR3 region has the DNA TGTGCCAGCAGTTATAAGGCCAACGTCCTGACTTTC. This encodes CASSYKANVLTF.

The J gene is TRBJ2-2, the V gene TRBV28, with D possibly matching TRBD1 (6 bases). CDR3 length equals 14 residues. Deletions cut 7 bases from V and 7 bases from J, with 16 bases between. Germline CDR1 MDHEN, CDR2 SYDVKM. The CDR3 is CASTPGAGVGELFF. In DNA form, the CDR3 reads TGTGCCAGCACTCCAGGGGCAGGAGTCGGGGAGCTGTTTTTT.

This rearrangement joins TRBV10-3 to TRBJ1-6; 9 bases are shared with TRBD1. The germline CDR1 and CDR2 sequences are ENHRY and SYGVKD. The CDR3 is made up of 14 amino acids. V trimming: 3 bases; J trimming: 15 bases; junction bases outside the gene matches: 9. The CDR3 sequence: CAISDRGQGNVLHF. CDR3 nucleotides: TGTGCCATCAGTGATAGGGGACAGGGAAACGTCCTCCACTTT.